This TCR beta chain stems from a study of blood T cells in healthy people across ages. A second PCR, run for about 7 to 11 cycles, used a sample-barcoded 5' primer plus a J-beta primer mix. TCRdb recomputed calls from the 5' RACE reads with MiXCR, one row per CDR3 protein. The data hold about 1.6 million distinct CDR3 sequences, with almost 35% observed a single time. Trimming left V 1 base short and J 3 bases short, with 12 bases between. Germline lookup yields CDR1 MGHRA and CDR2 YSYEKL. This CDR3 contains 15 residues. The rearrangement uses TRBV4-1 and TRBJ1-1, with D maybe TRBD1 (5 bases). Sequenced: blood. The TCR comes from a woman aged 25 to 39 in good health. The CDR3 DNA follows: TGCGCCAGCAGCCAAGGTCCAGGGATGGACACTGAAGCTTTCTTT. Protein sequence: CASSQGPGMDTEAFF.